The text below deals with one T cell receptor beta chain. This clonotype was detected only a few times. Its specific antigen is unknown. The input lacks base qualities; no much larger clone sits a single base away. Every donor in the study was a healthy Caucasian. Three pairs of female monozygotic twins, all aged about 18 to 29 years, were included in the twin cohort. Positive isolation kits from Invitrogen were used to isolate CD4+ and CD8+ T cell populations. These data are taken from a study of identical twins (dated by TCRdb to the mid-2010s). Regarding the complete study: TCR alpha and beta repertoires from monozygotic twins, unrelated adults of various ages and cord blood were deep-sequenced to test whether fetal clonotypes persist. To rule out contamination, the twin experiments were replicated at different times with different library preparation protocols. The paper's findings and limits, for the study overall: In monozygotic twins, recombination models systematically underestimated out-of-frame TCR alpha sharing, but the models matched the sharing seen between unrelated individuals. Compared with coincidental sharing between unrelated individuals, an excess of low generation-probability sequences was observed among out-of-frame TCR alpha sequences shared between twins. Fewer insertions were carried by abundant cord blood beta clonotypes, a similar but weaker trend appeared in young adult naive repertoires, and no such trend appeared in memory repertoires. Invariant T cells such as MAIT and iNKT could partly confound zero-insertion analyses, though diverse VJ usage argued against this for most clonotypes. Because the same donors could not be followed over many years, conclusions were based on cross-sectional statistical analysis. The excess sharing between twins in beta out-of-frame sequences was weaker because fewer shared sequences reduced the signal-to-noise ratio.

Library construction relied on 5' RACE. Data came from an Illumina HiSeq 2000. A universal primer binding site was introduced by template switching, and a unique molecular identifier was present in the final cDNA, enabling accurate counting of TCR cDNA molecules. Specific primers in the conserved constant-segment region were used to synthesize first-strand cDNA for TCR alpha and beta chains. To control for contamination, every cDNA library carried two barcodes: a SMART-Mk sample barcode plus Illumina barcodes. TruSeq adapter sequences along with Illumina sample barcodes were introduced in two successive PCR steps. The TCR alpha and beta cDNA libraries were sequenced on the Illumina HiSeq platform using custom primers. The study's own analysis went as follows. MiGEC processed the raw reads to extract unique molecular identifiers, while MiXCR was used to determine the CDR3 positions. Recombination models were inferred per individual with the repgenHMM and IGoR tools using an EM algorithm. The analysis of shared clonotypes was done with the tcR package in R, with sharing normalized by the product of cloneset sizes. Out-of-frame nonproductive sequences were analyzed to study raw recombination free of thymic and clonal selection effects. TCRdb passed the public sequencing reads through fastp at Q25 and MiXCR, retaining productive beta sequences. Identical CDR3 protein sequences are pooled into one entry, listed with their most common genes and DNA. The V and J calls reflect TCRdb's pipeline rather than the authors' work. Counted in this sample were just over 450,000 distinct CDR3 sequences; approximately 14% of them appeared once. About 0.52% of the sample is held by the ten biggest clonotypes.

Another study also made use of these data, one on yellow fever vaccine responses in identical twins. According to the second study: The authors reported that the T cell response to vaccination in identical twins appeared partly convergent and partly personalized. In the study, vaccine-responding T cell clones were precisely tracked in identical twins.

The clonotype originates from a woman in her late teens or twenties in good health. Material for sequencing was CD4+ T cells sorted from blood.

This receptor carries the CDR3 CASSLRPYYEQYF. The bases read TGTGCCAGCAGCTTAAGGCCGTACTACGAGCAGTACTTC. The rearranged segments are TRBV7-2 and TRBJ2-7; there is no confident call for the D gene. Based on the germline V gene, the CDR1 and CDR2 sequences are SGHTA and FQGNSA. The CDR3 has 13 amino acids, counting the end cysteine and phenylalanine. Just the 39-base CDR3 DNA is kept, in frame starting at base 1. Trimming costs V 2 bases and J 3 bases, and their ends lie 8 bases apart.